Shown below are 14 T cell receptor beta chains from a single sample sequenced in a study of blood T cell repertoires in COVID-19. Sequencing was performed with immunoSEQ multiplex PCR; in TCRdb, only in-frame clones are kept and a portion is missing. This sample yields approximately 94,000 clones, of which around 81% are seen a single time; 13% belongs to the top ten. Source material: peripheral blood. The receptors stem from a man in his fifties or sixties with active or convalescent COVID-19.

The sample holds one count of this clone. V and J are TRBV7-9 and TRBJ2-3; 9 positions agree with TRBD2. Germline V gene sequence: CDR1 SEHNR, CDR2 FQNEAQ (reference sequence). This CDR3 spans 15 amino acids. V shed 4 bases and J 1 base; nucleotides not matched to a gene: 3. CDR3 coding DNA: TGTGCCAGCAGCTCTAGCGGGATTCGCACAGATACGCAGTATTTT. Residues: CASSSSGIRTDTQYF.

The table lists this clone with a few counts. The V call is TRBV5-4, the J call TRBJ1-6, with unresolved D. Germline-derived CDR1 and CDR2 are SGHNT and YYREEE (reference sequence). CDR3 length: 14 residues. Trimming removed 4 bases at V and 7 bases at J, with 12 bases between. CDR3 coding DNA: TGTGCCAGCAGCCCGGAGACGGGGAATTCACCCCTCCACTTT. It codes for CASSPETGNSPLHF.

The chain recombines TRBV19 with TRBJ2-6; D is undetermined. Trimming stripped 8 bases from V and 4 bases from J, with 15 bases between. The CDR3 consists of 15 residues. CDR1 is LNHDA, CDR2 SQIVND, per germline (reference sequence). In DNA form, the CDR3 reads TGTGCCAGTTGTTTAGGGATAGCCGGGGCCAACGTCCTGACTTTC. Translated: CASCLGIAGANVLTF. Filled out from reference TRBV19 and TRBJ2-6, the complete variable domain reads DGGITQSPKYLFRKEGQNVTLSCEQNLNHDAMYWYRQDPGQGLRLIYYSQIVNDFQKGDIAEGYSVSREKKESFPLTVTSAQKNPTAFYLCASCLGIAGANVLTFGAGSRLTVL.

This clone was observed once. The chain is built from TRBV5-1 and TRBJ2-5; 8 bases fit TRBD1. The CDR3 spans 13 residues. Trimming at V came to 4 bases and at J to 5 bases, leaving 4 bases not matched to a gene. Per germline, CDR1 SGHRS and CDR2 YFSETQ. CDR3 sequence reads: CASSPGGRETQYF. Here the CDR3 DNA reads TGCGCCAGCAGCCCAGGGGGCCGGGAGACCCAGTACTTC.

The chain couples TRBV13 to TRBJ2-3; 7 bases are a match to TRBD1. Germline values: CDR1 PRHDT, CDR2 FYEKMQ (reference sequence). The CDR3 has 15 amino acids. The junction had 5 bases not matched to a gene; V was cut back by 3 bases and J by 2 bases. CDR3 amino acids: CASSFRQGNTDTQYF. In DNA form, the CDR3 reads TGTGCCAGCAGCTTTAGACAGGGTAACACAGATACGCAGTATTTT. The entire variable domain, with the rest obtained from reference TRBV13 and TRBJ2-3, is as follows: AAGVIQSPRHLIKEKRETATLKCYPIPRHDTVYWYQQGPGQDPQFLISFYEKMQSDKGSIPDRFSAQQFSDYHSELNMSSLELGDSALYFCASSFRQGNTDTQYFGPGTRLTVL.

This clone was observed once. This chain connects TRBV6-5 to TRBJ2-1; the D is unclear. Germline values: CDR1 MNHEY, CDR2 SVGAGI. Deletions cut 4 bases from V and 3 bases from J, with 10 bases between. CDR3 length equals 14 residues. CDR3 sequence: CASSSLGGYNEQFF. The CDR3 DNA reads TGTGCCAGCAGTTCACTCGGCGGCTACAATGAGCAGTTCTTC.

The rearrangement links TRBV11-1 to TRBJ2-5, with TRBD2 as a possible D gene (6 bases). The CDR3 runs to 15 residues. Trimming stripped 6 bases from V and 3 bases from J, with 17 bases between. Germline V gives CDR1 SGHAT, CDR2 FQDESV (reference sequence). DNA of the CDR3: TGTGCCAGCAGACCTCGCGGGGTCCTAGAAGAGACCCAGTACTTC. Translated, it gives CASRPRGVLEETQYF.

J is TRBJ2-2 and V is TRBV7-3; D perhaps matches TRBD1 (5 bases). Trimming shortened V by 4 bases and J by 1 base, and 16 bases separated the two germline ends. Germline CDR1 reads SGHTA; CDR2 reads FQGTGA. This CDR3 region has 17 residues. DNA of the CDR3: TGTGCCAGCAGCTCTCAGGGTACGAGGAGGAACACCGGGGAGCTGTTTTTT. This encodes CASSSQGTRRNTGELFF.

The chain has TRBV12-3 or TRBV12-4 and TRBJ1-2, with no clear D. The CDR3 consists of 11 residues. V lost 6 bases and J 5 bases, leaving 7 bases between the germline ends. CDR3 region: CASRREYGYTF. CDR3 coding DNA: TGTGCCAGCAGACGAGAATATGGCTACACCTTC.

This clone was seen once. This chain connects TRBV28 to TRBJ1-2; 7 bases fit TRBD1. The CDR3 is made up of 15 amino acids. J lost 3 bases, V lost 5 bases, and 9 bases had no gene match. Germline CDR1 is MDHEN and CDR2 is SYDVKM. In nucleotides, the CDR3 is TGTGCCAGCAGTGGGGGGACAGAATCCTACTATGGCTACACCTTC. Protein product: CASSGGTESYYGYTF.

This chain connects TRBV7-3 to TRBJ2-1; possibly TRBD2 for D (6 bases). Between the trimmed V and J ends, which lost 9 bases and 4 bases, there was a span of 16 bases. CDR1 is SGHTA and CDR2 is FQGTGA in the germline V gene. This CDR3 spans 14 amino acids. Here the CDR3 DNA reads TGTGCCAGTGCGCCCGGGAGTGGGTACAATGAGCAGTTCTTC. It is translated as CASAPGSGYNEQFF. The full variable domain, with the rest looked up from reference TRBV7-3 and TRBJ2-1, is GAGVSQTPSNKVTEKGKYVELRCDPISGHTALYWYRQSLGQGPEFLIYFQGTGAADDSGLPNDRFFAVRPEGSVSTLKIQRTERGDSAVYLCASAPGSGYNEQFFGPGTRLTVL.

The V gene is TRBV19, the J gene TRBJ2-7; the D gene is possibly TRBD1 (5 bases). Deletions cut 1 base from V and 2 bases from J, with 12 bases between. Looked up from germline, CDR1 is LNHDA and CDR2 is SQIVND (reference sequence). This CDR3 spans 15 amino acids. The CDR3 sequence: CASSIVGHPTYEQYF. CDR3 DNA sequence: TGTGCCAGTAGTATAGTAGGACACCCAACCTACGAGCAGTACTTC.

J is TRBJ2-7 and V is TRBV29-1; D unclear. CDR1 SQVTM and CDR2 ANQGSEA come from the germline V gene. CDR3 length: 10 amino acids. Trimming removed 5 bases at V and 5 bases at J, with 7 bases between. The DNA of the CDR3 is TGCAGCGTTAGTGCAGACGAGCAGTACTTC. Residues: CSVSADEQYF.

V usage is TRBV6-6 and J usage is TRBJ2-7, with D possibly being TRBD2 (5 bases). The germline V gene encodes CDR1 MNHNY and CDR2 SVGAGI (reference sequence). CDR3 length equals 14 residues. V was clipped by 6 bases and J by 3 bases, with 15 bases between them. The CDR3 protein is CASRSTGKSYEQYF. CDR3 DNA: TGTGCCAGCAGATCGACGGGGAAAAGCTACGAGCAGTACTTC.